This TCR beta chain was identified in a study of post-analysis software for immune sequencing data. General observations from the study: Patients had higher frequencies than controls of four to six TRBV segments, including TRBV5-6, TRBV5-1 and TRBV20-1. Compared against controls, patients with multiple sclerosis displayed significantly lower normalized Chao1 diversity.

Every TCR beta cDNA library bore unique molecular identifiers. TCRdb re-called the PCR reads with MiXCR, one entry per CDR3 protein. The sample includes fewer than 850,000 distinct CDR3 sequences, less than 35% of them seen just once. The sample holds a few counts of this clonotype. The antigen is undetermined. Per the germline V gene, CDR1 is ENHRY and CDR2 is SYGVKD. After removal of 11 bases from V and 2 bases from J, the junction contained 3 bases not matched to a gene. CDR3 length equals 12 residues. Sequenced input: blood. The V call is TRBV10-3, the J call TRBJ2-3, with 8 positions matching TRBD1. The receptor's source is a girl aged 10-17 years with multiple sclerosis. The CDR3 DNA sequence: TGTGCCGGACAGGGAGACACAGATACGCAGTATTTT. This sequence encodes CAGQGDTDTQYF.